The clone carrying this T cell receptor beta chain was recorded a few times. The DNA ends 3 residues before the CDR3 does, and the rest of the CDR3 is filled in from the germline J gene. This table comes from immunoSEQ multiplex PCR, and its TCRdb copy is limited to in-frame clones, with some not included. The sample shows about 55,000 clones, none of them appearing just once. Germline CDR1 GTSNPN, CDR2 SVGIG (reference sequence). The CDR3 runs 17 residues. The sample is drawn from a study of T cell clonality in common variable immunodeficiency. The source of this sequence is a person aged 18-70 years in good health. The sequenced sample was peripheral blood mononuclear cells. The V gene is TRBV30, the J gene TRBJ1-2; TRBD1 is a possible D gene (5 bases). The CDR3 sequence is CAWSAFGTSGATDTYTF. Incomplete CDR3 DNA: TGTGCCTGGAGTGCATTTGGGACTAGCGGAGCAACAGATACC.